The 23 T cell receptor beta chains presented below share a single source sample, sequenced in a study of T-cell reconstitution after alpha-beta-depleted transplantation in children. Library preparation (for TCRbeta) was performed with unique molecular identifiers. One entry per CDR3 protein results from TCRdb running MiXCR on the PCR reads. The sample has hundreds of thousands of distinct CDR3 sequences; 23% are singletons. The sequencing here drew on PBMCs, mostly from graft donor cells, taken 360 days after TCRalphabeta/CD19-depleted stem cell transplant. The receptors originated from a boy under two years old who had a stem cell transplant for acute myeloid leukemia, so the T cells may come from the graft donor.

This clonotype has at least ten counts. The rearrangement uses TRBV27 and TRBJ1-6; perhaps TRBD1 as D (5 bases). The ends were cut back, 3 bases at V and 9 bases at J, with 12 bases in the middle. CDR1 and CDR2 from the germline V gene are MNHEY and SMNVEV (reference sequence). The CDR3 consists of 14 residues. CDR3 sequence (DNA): TGTGCCAGCAGTTTTGGCCAGGGAATTTCACCCCTCCACTTT. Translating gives CASSFGQGISPLHF.

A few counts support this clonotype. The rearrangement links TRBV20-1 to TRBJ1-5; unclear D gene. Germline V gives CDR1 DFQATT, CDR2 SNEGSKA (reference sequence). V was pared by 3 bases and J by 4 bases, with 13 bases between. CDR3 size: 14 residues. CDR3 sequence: CSASRQAGNQPQHF. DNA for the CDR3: TGCAGTGCTAGTCGTCAGGCGGGGAATCAGCCCCAGCATTTT.

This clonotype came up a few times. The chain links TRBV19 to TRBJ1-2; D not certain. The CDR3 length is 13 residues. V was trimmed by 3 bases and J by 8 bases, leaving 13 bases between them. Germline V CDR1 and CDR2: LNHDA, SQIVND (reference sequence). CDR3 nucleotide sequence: TGTGCCAGTAGTATTGGTTTTACTGCCGGCTACACCTTC. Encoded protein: CASSIGFTAGYTF.

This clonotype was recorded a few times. The CDR3 nucleotides are TGCAGTGCTAATGACAGAGACAATGAGCAGTTCTTC. Its protein product is CSANDRDNEQFF. The V and J genes are TRBV20-1 and TRBJ2-1; maybe TRBD1 (5 bases). Looked up from germline, CDR1 is DFQATT and CDR2 is SNEGSKA (reference sequence). V was cut by 4 bases and J by 5 bases, with 9 bases left in between. The CDR3 is 12 amino acids.

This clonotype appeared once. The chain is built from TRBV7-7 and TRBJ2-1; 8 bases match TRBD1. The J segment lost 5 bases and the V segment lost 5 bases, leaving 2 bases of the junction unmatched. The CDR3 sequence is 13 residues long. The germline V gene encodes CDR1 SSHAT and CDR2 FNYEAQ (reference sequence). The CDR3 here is CASSRDRHNEQFF. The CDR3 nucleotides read TGTGCCAGCAGCCGGGACAGGCACAATGAGCAGTTCTTC.

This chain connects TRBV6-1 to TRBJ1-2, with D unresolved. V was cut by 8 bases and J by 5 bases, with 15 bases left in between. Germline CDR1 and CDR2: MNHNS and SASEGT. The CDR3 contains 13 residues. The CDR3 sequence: CASGRGFPYGYTF. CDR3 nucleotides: TGTGCCAGCGGGAGAGGGTTCCCGTATGGCTACACCTTC.

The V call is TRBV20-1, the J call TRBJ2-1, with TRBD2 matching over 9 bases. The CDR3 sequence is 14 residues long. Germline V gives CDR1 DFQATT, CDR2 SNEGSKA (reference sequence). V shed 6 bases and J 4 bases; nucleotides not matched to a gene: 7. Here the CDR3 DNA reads TGCAGTGCAGAAGCGGGGGGCCTTTACAATGAGCAGTTCTTC. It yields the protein CSAEAGGLYNEQFF.

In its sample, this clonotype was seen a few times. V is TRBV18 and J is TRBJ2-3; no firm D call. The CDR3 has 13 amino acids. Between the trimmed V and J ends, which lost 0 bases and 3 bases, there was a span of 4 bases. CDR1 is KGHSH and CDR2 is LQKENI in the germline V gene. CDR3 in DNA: TGTGCCAGCTCACCACCCCAGACAGATACGCAGTATTTT. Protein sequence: CASSPPQTDTQYF. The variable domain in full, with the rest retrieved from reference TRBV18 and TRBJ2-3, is NAGVMQNPRHLVRRRGQEARLRCSPMKGHSHVYWYRQLPEEGLKFMVYLQKENIIDESGMPKERFSAEFPKEGPSILRIQQVVRGDSAAYFCASSPPQTDTQYFGPGTRLTVL.

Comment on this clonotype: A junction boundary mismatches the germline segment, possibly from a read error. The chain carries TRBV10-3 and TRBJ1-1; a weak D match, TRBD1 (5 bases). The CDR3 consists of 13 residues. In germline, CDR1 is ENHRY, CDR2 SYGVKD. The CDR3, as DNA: TGTGCCGTCAGCCGGGGGGAGATCGGTGAAGCTTTCTTT. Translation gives CAVSRGEIGEAFF.

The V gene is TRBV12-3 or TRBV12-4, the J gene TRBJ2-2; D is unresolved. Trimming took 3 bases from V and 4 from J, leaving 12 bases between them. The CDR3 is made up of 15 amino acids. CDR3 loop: CASSFGYSGTGELFF. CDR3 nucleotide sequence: TGTGCCAGCAGTTTCGGCTACTCAGGCACCGGGGAGCTGTTTTTT.

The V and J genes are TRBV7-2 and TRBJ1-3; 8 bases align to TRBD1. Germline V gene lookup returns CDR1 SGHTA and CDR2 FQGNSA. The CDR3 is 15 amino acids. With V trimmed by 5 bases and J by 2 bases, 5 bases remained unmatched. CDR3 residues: CASSPTTGAGNTIYF. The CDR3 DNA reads TGTGCCAGCAGCCCAACGACAGGGGCTGGAAACACCATATATTTT.

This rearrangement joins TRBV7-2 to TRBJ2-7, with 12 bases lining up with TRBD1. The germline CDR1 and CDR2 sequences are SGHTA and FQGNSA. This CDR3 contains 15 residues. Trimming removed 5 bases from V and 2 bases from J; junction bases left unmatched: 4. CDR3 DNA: TGTGCCAGCAGCCGGGACAGGGGGCGAACCTACGAGCAGTACTTC. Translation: CASSRDRGRTYEQYF.

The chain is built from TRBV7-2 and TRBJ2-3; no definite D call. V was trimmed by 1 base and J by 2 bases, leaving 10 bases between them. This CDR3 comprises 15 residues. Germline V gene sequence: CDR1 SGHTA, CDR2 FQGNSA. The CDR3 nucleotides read TGTGCCAGCAGCTTAGTGGGCGGAAACACAGATACGCAGTATTTT. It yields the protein CASSLVGGNTDTQYF.

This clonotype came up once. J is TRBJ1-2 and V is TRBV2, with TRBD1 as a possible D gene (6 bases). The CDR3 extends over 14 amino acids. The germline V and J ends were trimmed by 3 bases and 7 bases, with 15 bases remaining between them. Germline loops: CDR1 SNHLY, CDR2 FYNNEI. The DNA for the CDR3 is TGTGCCAGCAGTGAGCTTTTGGGGGCCGCTGGCTACACCTTC. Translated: CASSELLGAAGYTF. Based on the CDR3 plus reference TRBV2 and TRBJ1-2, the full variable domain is EPEVTQTPSHQVTQMGQEVILRCVPISNHLYFYWYRQILGQKVEFLVSFYNNEISEKSEIFDDQFSVERPDGSNFTLKIRSTKLEDSAMYFCASSELLGAAGYTFGSGTRLTVV.

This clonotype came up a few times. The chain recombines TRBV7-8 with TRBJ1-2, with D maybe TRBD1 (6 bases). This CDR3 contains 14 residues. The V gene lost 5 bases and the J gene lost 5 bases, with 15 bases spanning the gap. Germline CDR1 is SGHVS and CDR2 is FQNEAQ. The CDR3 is CASSPDRDMYGYTF. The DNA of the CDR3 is TGTGCCAGCAGCCCAGACCGGGACATGTATGGCTACACCTTC.

CDR3 nucleotide sequence: TGTGCCACCAGTGTGGGGGGGCCGAGCACAGATACGCAGTATTTT. It codes for CATSVGGPSTDTQYF. The chain has TRBV24-1 and TRBJ2-3; the D gene is possibly TRBD2 (7 bases). Germline-derived CDR1 and CDR2 are KGHDR and SFDVKD. The V gene lost 5 bases and the J gene lost 0 bases, with 11 bases spanning the gap. The CDR3 sequence is 15 residues long.

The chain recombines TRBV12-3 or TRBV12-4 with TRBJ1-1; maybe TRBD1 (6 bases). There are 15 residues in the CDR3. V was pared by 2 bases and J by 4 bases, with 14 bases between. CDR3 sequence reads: CASSLMGGSSTEAFF. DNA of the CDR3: TGTGCCAGCAGTTTAATGGGGGGCTCCAGCACTGAAGCTTTCTTT.

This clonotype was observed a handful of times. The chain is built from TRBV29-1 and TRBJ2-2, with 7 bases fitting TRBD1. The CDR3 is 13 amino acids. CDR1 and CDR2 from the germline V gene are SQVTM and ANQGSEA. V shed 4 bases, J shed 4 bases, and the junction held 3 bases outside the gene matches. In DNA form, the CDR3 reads TGCAGCGTTGGAGGGGGCACCACCGGGGAGCTGTTTTTT. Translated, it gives CSVGGGTTGELFF.

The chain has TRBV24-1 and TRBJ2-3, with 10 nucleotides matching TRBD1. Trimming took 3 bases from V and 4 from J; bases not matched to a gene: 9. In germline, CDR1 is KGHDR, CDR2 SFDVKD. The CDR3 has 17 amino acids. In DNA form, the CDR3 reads TGTGCCACCAGTGATCCACCGGGACAGGGGCCCGCAGATACGCAGTATTTT. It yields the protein CATSDPPGQGPADTQYF.

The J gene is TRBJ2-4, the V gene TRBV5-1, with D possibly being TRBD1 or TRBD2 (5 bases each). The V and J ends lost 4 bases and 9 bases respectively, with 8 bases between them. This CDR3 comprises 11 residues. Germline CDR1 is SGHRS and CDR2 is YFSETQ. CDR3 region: CASSEGTIQYF. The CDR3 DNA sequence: TGCGCCAGCAGCGAGGGGACCATTCAGTACTTC.

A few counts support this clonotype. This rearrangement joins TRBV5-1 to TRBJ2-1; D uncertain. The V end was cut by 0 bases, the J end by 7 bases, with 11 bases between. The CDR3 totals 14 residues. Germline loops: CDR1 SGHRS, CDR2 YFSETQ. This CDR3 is CASSLALSPNEQFF. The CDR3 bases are TGCGCCAGCAGCTTGGCACTCTCCCCAAATGAGCAGTTCTTC.

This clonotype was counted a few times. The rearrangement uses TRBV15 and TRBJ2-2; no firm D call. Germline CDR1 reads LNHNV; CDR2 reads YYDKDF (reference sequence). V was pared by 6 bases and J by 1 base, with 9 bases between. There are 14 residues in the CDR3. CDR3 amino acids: CATSVHRNTGELFF. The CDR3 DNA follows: TGTGCCACCAGTGTTCACAGGAACACCGGGGAGCTGTTTTTT.

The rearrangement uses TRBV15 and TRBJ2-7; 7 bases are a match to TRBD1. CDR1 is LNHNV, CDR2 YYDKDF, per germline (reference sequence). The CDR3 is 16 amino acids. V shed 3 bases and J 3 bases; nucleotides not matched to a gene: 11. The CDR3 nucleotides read TGTGCCACCAGCAGTCCTCCATCGACAGGGTACTACGAGCAGTACTTC. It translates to CATSSPPSTGYYEQYF.